This paragraph covers one TCR beta chain sequence. The target antigen is unknown. This specimen comes from a study of CD8 T cells in Susac syndrome. Study-wide points: That the number of individuals in its TCR sequencing and HLA analysis was relatively small was acknowledged by the study.

Sequencing of TCR beta was performed on blood CD8+ T cells and on blood CD4+ T cells. Random hexamers were used to reverse transcribe the RNA input (about 0.5 to 1 ug). The amplification used immunoSEQ multiplex PCR on TCR beta CDR3; it spanned 54 Vbeta and 13 Jbeta. TCRdb called the immunoSEQ multiplex PCR reads again in MiXCR, with one record for every CDR3 protein. Of about 200,000 distinct CDR3 sequences in the sample, over 85% were seen once. Trimming stripped 0 bases from V and 8 bases from J, with 6 bases between. This CDR3 has 12 amino acids. The V gene's germline CDR1 is LNHNV and CDR2 YYDKDF (reference sequence).

The sequenced material came from CD4+ T cells from PBMCs. The chain links TRBV15 to TRBJ2-3, with TRBD2 as a possible D gene (6 bases). The source of this sequence is a human donor in good health. The CDR3 DNA follows: TGTGCCACCAGCAGAGATAGCGGTACGCAGTATTTT. The encoded protein is CATSRDSGTQYF. Using reference TRBV15 and TRBJ2-3 for the parts outside the CDR3, the full variable domain is DAMVIQNPRYQVTQFGKPVTLSCSQTLNHNVMYWYQQKSSQAPKLLFHYYDKDFNNEADTPDNFQSRRPNTSFCFLDIRSPGLGDTAMYLCATSRDSGTQYFGPGTRLTVL.